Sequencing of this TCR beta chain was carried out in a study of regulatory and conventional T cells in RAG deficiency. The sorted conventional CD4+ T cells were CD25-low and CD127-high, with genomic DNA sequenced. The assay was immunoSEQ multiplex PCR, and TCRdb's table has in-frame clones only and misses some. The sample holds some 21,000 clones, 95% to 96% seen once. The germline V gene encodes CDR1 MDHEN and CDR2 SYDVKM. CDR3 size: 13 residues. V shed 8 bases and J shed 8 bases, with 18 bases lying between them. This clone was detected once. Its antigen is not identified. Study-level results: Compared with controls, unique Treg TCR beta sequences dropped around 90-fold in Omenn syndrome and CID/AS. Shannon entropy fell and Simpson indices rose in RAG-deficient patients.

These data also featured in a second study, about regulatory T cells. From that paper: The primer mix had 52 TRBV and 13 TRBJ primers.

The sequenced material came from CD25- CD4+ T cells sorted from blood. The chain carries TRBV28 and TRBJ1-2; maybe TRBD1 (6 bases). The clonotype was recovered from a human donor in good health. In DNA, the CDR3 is TGTGCCAGCTGTAGGGGGGGCTCTGACGGCTACACCTTC. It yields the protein CASCRGGSDGYTF.